A single sample is the source of the 8 T cell receptor beta chains below, sequenced in a study of radiotherapy plus CTLA-4 blockade in lung cancer. The table came from immunoSEQ multiplex PCR; TCRdb's copy has only in-frame clones and leaves some out. The sample holds 80,000 to 100,000 clones, 80% to 85% seen once. Sequenced material: peripheral blood, taken from a patient treated with radiotherapy plus ipilimumab. Receptors originate from a human donor with non-small cell lung cancer who had a partial response to radiotherapy plus ipilimumab.

The rearrangement links TRBV7-9 to TRBJ2-7, with 7 bases identical to TRBD2. Germline V gene sequence: CDR1 SEHNR, CDR2 FQNEAQ (reference sequence). This CDR3 is 15 amino acids long. V lost 5 bases and J lost 4; bases outside the gene matches: 11. Here the CDR3 DNA reads TGTGCCAGCAGCCTAACTAGCGCCACTGGGTACGAGCAGTACTTC. This codes for CASSLTSATGYEQYF. Drawing the rest from reference TRBV7-9 and TRBJ2-7, the complete variable domain is DTGVSQNPRHKITKRGQNVTFRCDPISEHNRLYWYRQTLGQGPEFLTYFQNEAQLEKSRLLSDRFSAERPKGSFSTLEIQRTEQGDSAMYLCASSLTSATGYEQYFGPGTRLTVT.

This chain uses TRBV28 with TRBJ2-2; 7 nucleotides line up with TRBD2. The CDR3 runs 14 residues. After removal of 7 bases from V and 6 bases from J, the junction contained 8 bases not matched to a gene. CDR1 is MDHEN and CDR2 is SYDVKM in the germline V gene. CDR3 in DNA: TGTGCCAGCACGAAACGGGGGGTTTCCGGGGAGCTGTTTTTT. Protein product: CASTKRGVSGELFF.

The chain carries TRBV7-7 and TRBJ2-3; 9 nucleotides line up with TRBD1. Germline-derived CDR1 and CDR2 are SSHAT and FNYEAQ (reference sequence). This CDR3 has 15 residues. V shed 3 bases, J shed 4 bases, and the junction held 5 bases outside the gene matches. CDR3 in DNA: TGTGCCAGCAGCTTGACAGGGGGGATGTCAGATACGCAGTATTTT. Translating gives CASSLTGGMSDTQYF.

The chain uses TRBV6-5 and TRBJ2-1; 12 nucleotides match TRBD2. The CDR3 totals 16 residues. With V trimmed by 0 bases and J by 8 bases, 5 bases remained unmatched. CDR1 is MNHEY and CDR2 is SVGAGI in the germline V gene. CDR3 in amino acids: CASSYSTSGSSYEQFF. The CDR3 DNA follows: TGTGCCAGCAGTTACTCGACTAGCGGGAGCTCCTATGAGCAGTTCTTC.

Comments on this clone: Distinct nucleotide sequences in the sample also encode this CDR3. This rearrangement joins TRBV5-1 to TRBJ2-3; 7 bases line up with TRBD1. This CDR3 is 15 amino acids long. The junction had 10 bases not matched to a gene; V was cut back by 5 bases and J by 4 bases. Germline V CDR1 and CDR2: SGHRS, YFSETQ. The CDR3 DNA reads TGCGCCAGCAGGCCCCCCGGGACAGTCGCAGATACGCAGTATTTT. It yields the protein CASRPPGTVADTQYF.

The rearrangement links TRBV11-3 to TRBJ2-1, with D possibly matching TRBD2 (5 bases). There are 14 residues in the CDR3. Germline lookup yields CDR1 SGHNT and CDR2 YENEEA. V shed 5 bases and J shed 10 bases, with 18 bases lying between them. CDR3: CASSAERSSREQFF. As DNA, the CDR3 is TGTGCCAGCAGCGCAGAGCGGTCATCCAGGGAGCAGTTCTTC.

V and J are TRBV21-1 and TRBJ2-6; the table's D call, TRBD1, was not checked against the DNA. TRBV21-1 is described as a pseudogene. This CDR3 spans 17 amino acids. CDR3 in DNA: TGTGCCAGCAGCTTGGACATCGCTCCCTCTGGGGCCAACGTCCTGACTTTC. This sequence encodes CASSLDIAPSGANVLTF.

The chain recombines TRBV9 with TRBJ2-3; 9 bases agree with TRBD2. The germline V gene has CDR1 SGDLS and CDR2 YYNGEE. The V and J ends lost 0 bases and 6 bases, in that order; junction bases with no gene match: 8. The CDR3 totals 16 residues. Written as DNA, the CDR3 is TGTGCCAGCAGCGTAGCGGCGGGAGGGCCCTTCGATACGCAGTATTTT. Translated, it gives CASSVAAGGPFDTQYF.